Listed below are T cell receptor beta chains from one sample, sequenced in a study of cytomegalovirus exposure and HLA in healthy donors. Sequencing used immunoSEQ multiplex PCR; TCRdb keeps in-frame clones, though not all of them. The sample has under 100,000 clones, and its top ten clones hold around 3.4%. Sequencing input: PBMCs. These receptors all stem from a woman aged 25 to 39 in good health and CMV-seronegative. Both conserved end residues are part of each CDR3. The order of the fields is V gene, J gene, D gene, CDR3 DNA, CDR3 protein. D genes are given only for firm matches.

TRBV5-1	TRBJ2-3	TRBD1	TGCGCCAGCAGCTTCAGAGGACAGGGTGGCACAGATACGCAGTATTTT	CASSFRGQGGTDTQYF
TRBV13	TRBJ2-3	TRBD2	TGTGCCAGCAGCCCCCGACTAGCGGGAGGACTGGATACGCAGTATTTT	CASSPRLAGGLDTQYF
TRBV6-5	TRBJ1-3	NA	TGTGCCAGCAGTTACCAGTTCCCTGGAAACACCATATATTTT	CASSYQFPGNTIYF
TRBV19	TRBJ2-1	NA	TGTGCCAGTAGTACGACGGGTCGTTTCAGCTACAATGAGCAGTTCTTC	CASSTTGRFSYNEQFF
TRBV27	TRBJ2-3	TRBD2	TGTGCCAGCAGTTCCTACTCCTTAGCGGGAGGAGTGTATTTT	CASSSYSLAGGVYF
TRBV6-5	TRBJ1-2	NA	TGTGCCAGCAGTTACGTCGGCTATGGCTACACCTTC	CASSYVGYGYTF
TRBV5-1	TRBJ2-1	NA	TGCGCCAGCAGCTTGGATGGCGGGACGTACAATGAGCAGTTCTTC	CASSLDGGTYNEQFF
TRBV4-1	TRBJ2-1	NA	TGCGCCAGCAGCCCAGGGGAGTTCTCCTACAATGAGCAGTTCTTC	CASSPGEFSYNEQFF
TRBV19	TRBJ1-2	NA	TGTGCCAGTAGGTCGGGGGGCGTACTCTATGGCTACACCTTC	CASRSGGVLYGYTF
TRBV6-4	TRBJ2-2	NA	TGTGCCAGCAGCTCTGAGGCCTCGAACACCGGGGAGCTGTTTTTT	CASSSEASNTGELFF
TRBV6-1	TRBJ1-1	TRBD1	TGTGCCAGCAGTCAGGACAGGGTGAACACTGAAGCTTTCTTT	CASSQDRVNTEAFF
TRBV6-5	TRBJ2-3	NA	TGTGCCAGCAGTTACTCATTTCACACAGATACGCAGTATTTT	CASSYSFHTDTQYF
TRBV7-8	TRBJ2-3	NA	TGTGCCAGCAGCTTGGCACTAGCCCTGGAGGCAGATACGCAGTATTTT	CASSLALALEADTQYF
TRBV6-5	TRBJ2-7	TRBD2	TGTGCCAGCAGTTACAAGCGGGAAGGAGGGTTCGAGCAGTACTTC	CASSYKREGGFEQYF
TRBV13	TRBJ2-3	TRBD2	TGTGCCAGCAGCTCGACTAGCGGTACAGATACGCAGTATTTT	CASSSTSGTDTQYF
TRBV5-1	TRBJ2-7	TRBD1	TGCGCCAGCAGCTGGGGACAGGGGCCATACGAGCAGTACTTC	CASSWGQGPYEQYF
TRBV4-2	TRBJ2-2	TRBD1	TGTGCCAGCAGCCAAGATCGGGGACAGGCGAACACCGGGGAGCTGTTTTTT	CASSQDRGQANTGELFF
TRBV6-5	TRBJ2-6	NA	TGTGCCAGCAGTTTTACGGGAGCCTCTGGGGCCAACGTCCTGACTTTC	CASSFTGASGANVLTF
TRBV12-5	TRBJ2-1	NA	TGTGCTAGTGGTTCACTACTCTCCTCCTACAATGAGCAGTTCTTC	CASGSLLSSYNEQFF
TRBV19	TRBJ2-1	NA	TGTGCCAGTAGTATTCATGCAGGGGGGTACAATGAGCAGTTCTTC	CASSIHAGGYNEQFF
TRBV7-2	TRBJ1-5	NA	TGTGCCAGCAGCTTAGGGGGCAGGGGCAGCCGTCAGCCCCAGCATTTT	CASSLGGRGSRQPQHF
TRBV2	TRBJ1-1	NA	TGTGCCAGCAGTGAATGGCTCCGTGATCCAGGTGAAGCTTTCTTT	CASSEWLRDPGEAFF
TRBV30	TRBJ2-4	NA	TGTGCCTGGAGTGTAGCCAACATTCAGTACTTC	CAWSVANIQYF
TRBV6-6	TRBJ2-5	NA	TGTGCCAGCAGTTACCCCCAGGGGCGGGAAGAGACCCAGTACTTC	CASSYPQGREETQYF
TRBV9	TRBJ2-7	NA	TGTGCCAGCAGCGTAGCTGAACAGGGCTACGAGCAGTACTTC	CASSVAEQGYEQYF
TRBV7-2	TRBJ1-2	NA	TGTGCCAAAACGACAGGAAATAACTATGGCTACACCTTC	CAKTTGNNYGYTF
TRBV28	TRBJ2-3	NA	TGTGCCAGCACCACACCGTGGGGAGGTAGAGATACGCAGTATTTT	CASTTPWGGRDTQYF
TRBV4-2	TRBJ2-3	TRBD2	TGTGCCAGCAGCCAGCAGCGCGGGGGGCTTAGCACAGATACGCAGTATTTT	CASSQQRGGLSTDTQYF
TRBV2	TRBJ2-7	TRBD1	TGTGCCAGCACCTATACGGGACAGGGGGCAGAGCAGTACTTC	CASTYTGQGAEQYF
TRBV7-7	TRBJ2-2	TRBD2	TGTGCTAGCACCCGACTAGCGGGACTTGCGGCCGGGGAGCTGTTTTTT	CASTRLAGLAAGELFF
TRBV20-1	TRBJ2-7	NA	TGCAGTGCTAATCATCCCGAGCAGTACTTC	CSANHPEQYF
TRBV7-9	TRBJ2-5	NA	TGTGCCAGCAGCACGTTACAGGGACAAGAGACCCAGTACTTC	CASSTLQGQETQYF
TRBV5-1	TRBJ1-2	TRBD1	TGCGCCAGCAGCTTGGGGGACAGTTCTAACTATGGCTACACCTTC	CASSLGDSSNYGYTF
TRBV29-1	TRBJ2-7	TRBD2	TGCAGCGTGATGGGAGCGGGGGGATCCTACGAGCAGTACTTC	CSVMGAGGSYEQYF
TRBV27	TRBJ2-1	TRBD2	TGTGCCAGCAGTATGAGCGGGAGCTCCTACAATGAGCAGTTCTTC	CASSMSGSSYNEQFF
TRBV6-6	TRBJ2-7	TRBD1	TGTGCCAGCAGTTCTCCGGGACAGTCCTACGAGCAGTACTTC	CASSSPGQSYEQYF
TRBV2	TRBJ1-5	TRBD1	TGTGCCAGCAGGGGGACAGCCCTCAATCAGCCCCAGCATTTT	CASRGTALNQPQHF
TRBV5-6	TRBJ2-7	TRBD1	TGTGCCAGCAGCTTGGGACCGGGGACAGCCTACGAGCAGTACTTC	CASSLGPGTAYEQYF
TRBV5-1	TRBJ2-3	TRBD2	TGCGCCAGCAGCTTGGACGGCGGGAGGGCCAGGTTGGTCGCAGATACGCAGTATTTT	CASSLDGGRARLVADTQYF
TRBV18	TRBJ2-5	TRBD2	TGTGCCAGCTCACCAGCTGGCGGGAGGGCCCCAGAAGAGACCCAGTACTTC	CASSPAGGRAPEETQYF
TRBV20-1	TRBJ2-7	TRBD2	TGCAGTGCGCGGGGGACCTACGAGCAGTACTTC	CSARGTYEQYF
TRBV11-2	TRBJ1-4	NA	TGTGCCAGCAGCCCCCGGACAACGAGGGAAAAACTGTTTTTT	CASSPRTTREKLFF
TRBV7-6	TRBJ2-1	TRBD2	TGTGCCAGCAGCTTTCGGACTAGCCGGAGGCCGGATGAGCAGTTCTTC	CASSFRTSRRPDEQFF
TRBV27	TRBJ1-2	TRBD1	TGTGCCAGCAGTGTCATAGGACAGGGGATATATGGCTACACCTTC	CASSVIGQGIYGYTF
TRBV6-5	TRBJ1-4	NA	TGTGCCAGCAGCGAACAAGAAAAACTGTTTTTT	CASSEQEKLFF
TRBV28	TRBJ2-2	TRBD2	TGTGCCAGCAGTTCTAGCGGGGGGATTAACACCGGGGAGCTGTTTTTT	CASSSSGGINTGELFF
TRBV28	TRBJ2-7	NA	TGTGCCAGCAGTTCCGCCCCCGACACGGCCTACGAGCAGTACTTC	CASSSAPDTAYEQYF
TRBV30	TRBJ1-1	NA	TGTGCCTGTCGAGGGGGGGCGGGAGCTTTCTTT	CACRGGAGAFF
TRBV7-3	TRBJ2-7	NA	TGTGCCAGCAGCCGTAACGGACTGACCTACGAGCAGTACTTC	CASSRNGLTYEQYF
TRBV29-1	TRBJ1-2	NA	TGCAGCGTTGACTCAGGGAAAGGGGGCTATGGCTACACCTTC	CSVDSGKGGYGYTF
TRBV11-2	TRBJ2-3	TRBD2	TGTGCCAGCAGCCCCCGACTAGCGAACACAGATACGCAGTATTTT	CASSPRLANTDTQYF
TRBV20-1	TRBJ2-1	NA	TGCAGTGGGGGACTTGACAATGAGCAGTTCTTC	CSGGLDNEQFF
TRBV5-6	TRBJ1-1	TRBD1	TGTGCCAGCAGCTTGGGTTTTAGCGACAGGGTCAACACTGAAGCTTTCTTT	CASSLGFSDRVNTEAFF
TRBV9	TRBJ2-7	TRBD1	TGTGCCAGCAGCGTTACAGGGGGCGGCGAGCAGTACTTC	CASSVTGGGEQYF
TRBV19	TRBJ1-1	NA	TGTGCCAGTAGTATCATGTTGGCCCAGATGAACACTGAAGCTTTCTTT	CASSIMLAQMNTEAFF
TRBV9	TRBJ2-7	NA	TGTGCCAGCAGCAAACGCTTGGACACTTCCTACGAGCAGTACTTC	CASSKRLDTSYEQYF
TRBV5-3	TRBJ2-2	NA	TGTGCCAGAAGCTTGGACAGTCCGAACACCGGGGAGCTGTTTTTT	CARSLDSPNTGELFF
TRBV27	TRBJ1-4	NA	TGTGCCAGCAAAACAGCAAATGAAAAACTGTTTTTT	CASKTANEKLFF